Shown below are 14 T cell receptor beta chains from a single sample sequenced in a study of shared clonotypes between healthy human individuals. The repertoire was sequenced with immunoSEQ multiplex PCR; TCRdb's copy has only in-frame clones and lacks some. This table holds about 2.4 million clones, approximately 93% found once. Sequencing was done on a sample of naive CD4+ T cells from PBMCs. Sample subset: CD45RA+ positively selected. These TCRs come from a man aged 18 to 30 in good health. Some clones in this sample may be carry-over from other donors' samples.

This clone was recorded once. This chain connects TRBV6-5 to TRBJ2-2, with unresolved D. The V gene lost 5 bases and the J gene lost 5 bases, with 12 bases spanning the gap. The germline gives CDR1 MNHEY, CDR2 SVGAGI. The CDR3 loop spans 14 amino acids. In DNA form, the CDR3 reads TGTGCCAGCAGTCAACGGACGAGGACCGGGGAGCTGTTTTTT. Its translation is CASSQRTRTGELFF.

CDR3 residues: CASLKEGGPETGELFF. In nucleotides, the CDR3 is TGTGCCAGCCTGAAGGAGGGGGGACCGGAGACCGGGGAGCTGTTTTTT. The chain couples TRBV2 to TRBJ2-2, with D perhaps assigned TRBD1 or TRBD2 (6 bases each). With 8 bases removed from V and 5 bases from J, the gap between germline ends came to 21 bases. This CDR3 is 16 amino acids long. The germline V gene encodes CDR1 SNHLY and CDR2 FYNNEI.

The CDR3 protein is CASSILEGDQPQHF. The CDR3 DNA is TGTGCCAGTAGTATATTGGAGGGTGATCAGCCCCAGCATTTT. V usage is TRBV19 and J usage is TRBJ1-5; D is unclear. Trimming left V 2 bases short and J 5 bases short, with 10 bases between. The CDR3 is 14 amino acids. Germline V gene sequence: CDR1 LNHDA, CDR2 SQIVND (reference sequence). Together with reference TRBV19 and TRBJ1-5, the CDR3 gives the full variable domain: DGGITQSPKYLFRKEGQNVTLSCEQNLNHDAMYWYRQDPGQGLRLIYYSQIVNDFQKGDIAEGYSVSREKKESFPLTVTSAQKNPTAFYLCASSILEGDQPQHFGDGTRLSIL.

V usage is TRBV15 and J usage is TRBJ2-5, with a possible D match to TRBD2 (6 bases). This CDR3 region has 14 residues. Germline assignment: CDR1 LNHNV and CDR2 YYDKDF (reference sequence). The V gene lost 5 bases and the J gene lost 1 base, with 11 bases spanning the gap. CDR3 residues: CATSGRPSQETQYF. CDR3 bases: TGTGCCACCAGCGGGAGGCCTTCCCAAGAGACCCAGTACTTC.

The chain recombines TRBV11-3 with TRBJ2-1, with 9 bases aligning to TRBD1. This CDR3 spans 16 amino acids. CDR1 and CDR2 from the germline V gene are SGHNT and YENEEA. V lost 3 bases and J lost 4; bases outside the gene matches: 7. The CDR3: CASSLEGGTGYNEQFF. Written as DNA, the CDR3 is TGTGCCAGCAGCTTGGAGGGGGGGACAGGGTACAATGAGCAGTTCTTC.

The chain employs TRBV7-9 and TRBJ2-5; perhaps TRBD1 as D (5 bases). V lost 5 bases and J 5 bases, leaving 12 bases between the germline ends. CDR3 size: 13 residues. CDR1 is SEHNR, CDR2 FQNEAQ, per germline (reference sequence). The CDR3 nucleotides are TGTGCCAGCAGCCCTCCCAGGGTGGAGACCCAGTACTTC. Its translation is CASSPPRVETQYF.

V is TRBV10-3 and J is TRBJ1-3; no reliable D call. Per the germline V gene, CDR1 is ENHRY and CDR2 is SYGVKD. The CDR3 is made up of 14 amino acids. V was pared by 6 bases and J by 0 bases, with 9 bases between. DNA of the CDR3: TGTGCCATCAGGGCCTCCAGCTCTGGAAACACCATATATTTT. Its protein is CAIRASSSGNTIYF.

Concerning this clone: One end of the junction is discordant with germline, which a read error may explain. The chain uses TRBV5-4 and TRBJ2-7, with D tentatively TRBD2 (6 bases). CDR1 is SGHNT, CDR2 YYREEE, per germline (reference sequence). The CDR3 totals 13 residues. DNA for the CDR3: TGTGCCAGCAGCCCCCCGAGGGCGGGGTCTATCTTATTC. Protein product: CASSPPRAGSILF.

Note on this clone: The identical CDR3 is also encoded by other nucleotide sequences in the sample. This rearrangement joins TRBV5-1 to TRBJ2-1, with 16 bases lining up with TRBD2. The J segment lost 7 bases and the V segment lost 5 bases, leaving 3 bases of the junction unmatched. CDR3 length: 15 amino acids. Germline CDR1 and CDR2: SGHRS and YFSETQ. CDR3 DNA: TGCGCCAGCAGTCGGGGACTAGCGGGAGGGAATGAGCAGTTCTTC. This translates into CASSRGLAGGNEQFF.

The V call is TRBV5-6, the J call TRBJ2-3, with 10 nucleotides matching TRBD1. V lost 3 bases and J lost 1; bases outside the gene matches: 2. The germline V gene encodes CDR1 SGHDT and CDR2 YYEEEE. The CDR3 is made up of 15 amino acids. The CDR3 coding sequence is TGTGCCAGCAGCTCCGGGACAGGGGGCACAGATACGCAGTATTTT. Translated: CASSSGTGGTDTQYF.

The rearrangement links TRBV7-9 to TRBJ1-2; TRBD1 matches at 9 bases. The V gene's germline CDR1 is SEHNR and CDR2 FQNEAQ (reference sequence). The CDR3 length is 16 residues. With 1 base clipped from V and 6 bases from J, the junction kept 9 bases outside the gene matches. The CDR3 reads CASSLDFLGTGNGYTF. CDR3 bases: TGTGCCAGCAGCTTAGATTTCCTCGGGACAGGGAATGGCTACACCTTC.

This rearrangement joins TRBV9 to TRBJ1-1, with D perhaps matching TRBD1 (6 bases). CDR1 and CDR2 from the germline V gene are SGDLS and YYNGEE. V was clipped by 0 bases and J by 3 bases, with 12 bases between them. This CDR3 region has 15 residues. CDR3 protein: CASSVVGAGDTEAFF. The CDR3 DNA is TGTGCCAGCAGCGTAGTGGGGGCCGGCGACACTGAAGCTTTCTTT.

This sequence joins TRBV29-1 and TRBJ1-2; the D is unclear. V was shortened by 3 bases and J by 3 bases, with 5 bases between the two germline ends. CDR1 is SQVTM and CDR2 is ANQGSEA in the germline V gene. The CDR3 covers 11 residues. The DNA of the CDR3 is TGCAGCGTTGATTTTTACTATGGCTACACCTTC. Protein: CSVDFYYGYTF.

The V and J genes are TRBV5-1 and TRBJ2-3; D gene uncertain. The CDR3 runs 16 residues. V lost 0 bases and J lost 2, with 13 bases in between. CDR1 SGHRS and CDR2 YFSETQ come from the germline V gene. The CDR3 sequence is CASSLGVAEHTDTQYF. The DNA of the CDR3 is TGCGCCAGCAGCTTGGGGGTGGCAGAACACACAGATACGCAGTATTTT.